This T cell receptor beta chain was observed in a study of CD8 T cells in Susac syndrome. About this clonotype: The target antigen is unknown.

Points from the study as a whole: Clonal expansion was not seen in any Susac syndrome CD4+ T cell repertoire.

Germline values: CDR1 MNHEY, CDR2 SVGEGT. CDR3 length: 15 residues. The ends were cut back, 0 bases at V and 0 bases at J, with 9 bases in the middle. Random hexamers were used to reverse transcribe an amount of about 0.5 to 1 ug RNA. TCRdb recomputed calls from the immunoSEQ multiplex PCR reads with MiXCR, one row per CDR3 protein. Of under 200,000 distinct CDR3 sequences listed, roughly 94% are singletons. Sequencing input: CD4+ T cells from PBMCs. The chain links TRBV6-2 or TRBV6-3 to TRBJ2-7; D gene ambiguous. This sequence originates from a human donor with Susac syndrome. CDR3 bases: TGTGCCAGCAGTTACTCGGGCACGAGCTCCTACGAGCAGTACTTC. Translated, it gives CASSYSGTSSYEQYF.